These 19 T cell receptor beta chains came from one sample sequenced in a study of blood T cell repertoires in COVID-19. The repertoire was sequenced with immunoSEQ multiplex PCR; TCRdb's copy has only in-frame clones and lacks some. Of some 220,000 clones listed, 88% are singletons. The material sequenced was PBMCs or T cells enriched from blood (not recorded which). These TCRs come from a woman under 40 who had recovered from COVID-19.

The gene calls are TRBV9 and TRBJ1-4; D gene unclear. The ends were cut back, 3 bases at V and 8 bases at J, with 20 bases in the middle. Germline CDR1 reads SGDLS; CDR2 reads YYNGEE. This CDR3 spans 16 amino acids. The CDR3 reads CASSAQPLGRAEKLFF. DNA of the CDR3: TGTGCCAGCAGCGCCCAGCCTTTGGGGAGGGCGGAAAAACTGTTTTTT.

This clone occurred once. The rearrangement joins TRBV6-6 to TRBJ1-4; TRBD1 might be the D (5 bases). Trimming pared 0 bases from V and 5 bases from J, leaving 10 bases between. From germline, CDR1 is MNHNY and CDR2 SVGAGI (reference sequence). The CDR3 sequence is 15 residues long. DNA for the CDR3: TGTGCCAGCAGTTACTCGGGGGGAGTGAATGAAAAACTGTTTTTT. Translated, it gives CASSYSGGVNEKLFF.

The chain links TRBV5-6 to TRBJ1-2; TRBD1 matches 8 bases. This CDR3 comprises 14 residues. The germline V gene has CDR1 SGHDT and CDR2 YYEEEE. V was clipped by 5 bases and J by 5 bases; unmatched bases: 8. The CDR3 DNA reads TGTGCCAGCAGGTCGACAGGGGTCGGATATGGCTACACCTTC. Its translation is CASRSTGVGYGYTF.

The chain employs TRBV11-2 and TRBJ2-7, with TRBD2 matching over 8 bases. There are 11 residues in the CDR3. Trimming took 5 bases from V and 13 from J; bases not matched to a gene: 7. CDR1 and CDR2 from the germline V gene are SGHAT and FQNNGV. CDR3 bases: TGTGCCAGCAGCCCCGGGACTAGGATTTACTTC. Amino acid sequence: CASSPGTRIYF.

The chain links TRBV19 to TRBJ1-5; D gene uncertain. Deletions cut 5 bases from V and 5 bases from J, with 13 bases between. CDR1 is LNHDA, CDR2 SQIVND, per germline (reference sequence). This CDR3 has 14 residues. This chain's CDR3 is CASSSGFHDQPQHF. CDR3 nucleotide sequence: TGTGCCAGTAGTTCCGGGTTTCATGATCAGCCCCAGCATTTT.

The chain couples TRBV7-2 to TRBJ2-7; possibly TRBD1 for D (5 bases). The ends were cut back, 3 bases at V and 0 bases at J, with 12 bases in the middle. There are 15 residues in the CDR3. Germline-derived CDR1 and CDR2 are SGHTA and FQGNSA. The CDR3 sequence: CASSLSKGPSYEQYF. CDR3 nucleotides: TGTGCCAGCAGCTTGTCGAAGGGGCCCTCCTACGAGCAGTACTTC.

This chain joins TRBV7-3 and TRBJ2-3, with 15 bases identical to TRBD2. Trimming removed 5 bases from V and 4 bases from J; junction bases left unmatched: 1. This CDR3 has 15 residues. The V gene's germline CDR1 is SGHTA and CDR2 FQGTGA. This CDR3 is CASSRTSGGADTQYF. Here the CDR3 DNA reads TGTGCCAGCAGCAGGACTAGCGGGGGGGCAGATACGCAGTATTTT.

V and J are TRBV5-4 and TRBJ2-3, with no clear D. The CDR3 has 17 amino acids. V lost 6 bases and J lost 2, with 22 bases in between. From germline, CDR1 is SGHNT and CDR2 YYREEE (reference sequence). The CDR3 DNA is TGTGCCAGCACCACCGCCCTGGCAGGTACCTTCACAGATACGCAGTATTTT. Translation: CASTTALAGTFTDTQYF.

The rearrangement links TRBV18 to TRBJ2-1; 10 bases agree with TRBD2. Germline assignment: CDR1 KGHSH and CDR2 LQKENI. The V gene end was trimmed by 2 bases and the J gene end by 8 bases; junction bases not matched to a gene: 9. The CDR3 covers 16 residues. As DNA, the CDR3 is TGTGCCAGCTCACCAGGGACAAGCGGGGGGGCATATGAGCAGTTCTTC. This encodes CASSPGTSGGAYEQFF.

V gene TRBV10-3 combines with J gene TRBJ1-4; the D gene is possibly TRBD1 (6 bases). The CDR3 loop spans 14 amino acids. V dropped 3 bases and J dropped 5 bases, with 10 bases sitting between them. CDR1 ENHRY and CDR2 SYGVKD come from the germline V gene. The CDR3 coding sequence is TGTGCCATCAGTGACGACAGGACAAATGAAAAACTGTTTTTT. It yields the protein CAISDDRTNEKLFF.

The chain recombines TRBV6-5 with TRBJ1-2; D is possibly TRBD1 (6 bases). Trimming cost V 6 bases and J 6 bases, with 11 bases left between them. This CDR3 has 12 amino acids. The V gene's germline CDR1 is MNHEY and CDR2 SVGAGI. The CDR3, as DNA: TGTGCCAGCAGATTTAGGACAGATGGCTACACCTTC. Translating it yields CASRFRTDGYTF.

The table lists this clone with a few counts. This rearrangement joins TRBV5-4 to TRBJ2-5, with 11 bases that match TRBD1. This CDR3 is 18 amino acids long. The V and J ends lost 4 bases and 4 bases, in that order; junction bases with no gene match: 15. Germline CDR1 reads SGHNT; CDR2 reads YYREEE (reference sequence). CDR3 sequence: CASSRQMPPDRGRETQYF. The CDR3, as DNA: TGTGCCAGCAGCCGTCAAATGCCGCCGGACAGGGGGCGAGAGACCCAGTACTTC.

The rearrangement links TRBV5-1 to TRBJ1-6, with a weak D call TRBD1 (5 bases). With 0 bases removed from V and 6 bases from J, the gap between germline ends came to 10 bases. CDR1 is SGHRS, CDR2 YFSETQ, per germline. The CDR3 covers 15 residues. The CDR3 is CASSLGPGGNSPLHF. The CDR3 nucleotides read TGCGCCAGCAGCTTGGGACCCGGGGGTAATTCACCCCTCCACTTT.

V and J are TRBV7-9 and TRBJ1-2; 7 bases match TRBD1. J lost 7 bases, V lost 1 base, and 6 bases had no gene match. Germline V gene sequence: CDR1 SEHNR, CDR2 FQNEAQ (reference sequence). This CDR3 spans 14 amino acids. CDR3 nucleotides: TGTGCCAGCAGCTTAGAGGGGGCAGAGGGTGGCTACACCTTC. This sequence encodes CASSLEGAEGGYTF.

This clone was observed once. The V gene is TRBV4-2, the J gene TRBJ2-2; TRBD2 matches 13 bases. Germline-derived CDR1 and CDR2 are LGHNA and YNFKEQ. V shed 4 bases, J shed 6 bases, and the junction held 5 bases outside the gene matches. The CDR3 consists of 16 residues. The chain's CDR3 is CASSRLLAGGPGELFF. Here the CDR3 DNA reads TGTGCCAGCAGCCGCCTACTAGCGGGGGGGCCCGGGGAGCTGTTTTTT.

The genes are TRBV14 and TRBJ1-6; D may be TRBD1 (6 bases). The ends were cut back, 0 bases at V and 14 bases at J, with 11 bases in the middle. The CDR3 has 13 amino acids. CDR1 is SGHDN, CDR2 FVKESK, per germline. CDR3 protein: CASSQDGGHSLHF. The DNA for the CDR3 is TGTGCCAGCAGCCAAGATGGGGGACATTCCCTCCACTTT. Full variable domain (rest looked up from reference TRBV14 and TRBJ1-6): EAGVTQFPSHSVIEKGQTVTLRCDPISGHDNLYWYRRVMGKEIKFLLHFVKESKQDESGMPNNRFLAERTGGTYSTLKVQPAELEDSGVYFCASSQDGGHSLHFGNGTRLTVT.

The chain is built from TRBV5-4 and TRBJ2-5, with D perhaps matching TRBD1 (6 bases). Germline-derived CDR1 and CDR2 are SGHNT and YYREEE (reference sequence). The CDR3 loop spans 15 amino acids. V lost 0 bases to trimming and J lost 2 bases, with 11 bases between them. The CDR3 loop reads CASSLGTQGQETQYF. DNA of the CDR3: TGTGCCAGCAGCTTGGGAACGCAGGGGCAAGAGACCCAGTACTTC.

V usage is TRBV6-6 and J usage is TRBJ2-7; D perhaps matches TRBD2 (7 bases). This CDR3 has 14 residues. Germline assignment: CDR1 MNHNY and CDR2 SVGAGI (reference sequence). V dropped 5 bases and J dropped 6 bases, with 17 bases sitting between them. The CDR3 reads CASSNDGGPLEQYF. DNA of the CDR3: TGTGCCAGCAGTAACGACGGGGGGCCCCTCGAGCAGTACTTC.

This clone was found once. This sequence joins TRBV20-1 and TRBJ2-7; TRBD2 is a possible D gene (5 bases). Germline CDR1 DFQATT, CDR2 SNEGSKA (reference sequence). V lost 3 bases and J 3 bases, leaving 15 bases between the germline ends. The CDR3 runs to 14 residues. The CDR3 DNA sequence: TGCAGTGCTAGTAGAGAGGGAAATGACTACGAGCAGTACTTC. Protein sequence: CSASREGNDYEQYF.